Presented here are 18 T cell receptor beta chains from one specimen sequenced in a study of cytomegalovirus exposure and HLA in healthy donors. The PCR had 60 Vbeta and 13 Jbeta primers. Profiling relied on immunoSEQ multiplex PCR, and the TCRdb table lists in-frame clones only, not all of them. This sample has under 200,000 clones; 79% occur once, and the top ten carry 4.4%. Sequenced input: PBMCs. The receptors derive from a woman between 25 and 40 years old in good health and CMV-seropositive.

This clone was counted only a few times. The chain recombines TRBV19 with TRBJ2-3, with 12 bases fitting TRBD1. The ends lost 8 bases at V and 0 bases at J; junction bases unmatched: 6. Germline V gene sequence: CDR1 LNHDA, CDR2 SQIVND (reference sequence). The CDR3 runs to 16 residues. The CDR3 spells CASSWDRGRSTDTQYF. DNA of the CDR3: TGTGCCAGTTCATGGGACAGGGGGCGCAGCACAGATACGCAGTATTTT.

This chain links TRBV19 with TRBJ1-2, with TRBD1 as a possible D gene (6 bases). CDR3 length: 13 residues. Trimming removed 6 bases from V and 2 bases from J, with 10 bases in between. Per the germline V gene, CDR1 is LNHDA and CDR2 is SQIVND (reference sequence). In nucleotides, the CDR3 is TGTGCCAGTAGCCGGGACATCAACTATGGCTACACCTTC. Translated, it gives CASSRDINYGYTF. Filled out from reference TRBV19 and TRBJ1-2, the complete variable domain reads DGGITQSPKYLFRKEGQNVTLSCEQNLNHDAMYWYRQDPGQGLRLIYYSQIVNDFQKGDIAEGYSVSREKKESFPLTVTSAQKNPTAFYLCASSRDINYGYTFGSGTRLTVV.

Many counts were recorded for this clone. The genes are TRBV6-1 and TRBJ1-5, with 7 bases aligning to TRBD1. This CDR3 is 14 amino acids long. Per the germline V gene, CDR1 is MNHNS and CDR2 is SASEGT. Trimming at V came to 1 base and at J to 8 bases, leaving 5 bases not matched to a gene. The CDR3 bases are TGTGCCAGCAGTGAAGGGGCCGACAGGGAGCCCCAGCATTTT. Encoded protein: CASSEGADREPQHF.

The chain employs TRBV2 and TRBJ1-6; possibly TRBD1 for D (6 bases). The length of the CDR3 is 15 residues. V lost 6 bases, J lost 8 bases, and 17 bases lay in between. Germline values: CDR1 SNHLY, CDR2 FYNNEI. The CDR3, as DNA: TGTGCCAGCAGAAGCAGGGGTGGTCAGGATTCACCCCTCCACTTT. Amino acids: CASRSRGGQDSPLHF.

This sequence joins TRBV29-1 and TRBJ2-7; a weak D match, TRBD1 (7 bases). The CDR3 consists of 15 residues. Germline values: CDR1 SQVTM, CDR2 ANQGSEA. Trimming left V 6 bases short and J 4 bases short, with 22 bases between. The CDR3 DNA is TGCAGCGTCTGGGGGGACGGGACAGCTCGGTACGAGCAGTACTTC. Residues: CSVWGDGTARYEQYF.

The genes are TRBV27 and TRBJ1-5; 7 bases line up with TRBD1. The germline V gene encodes CDR1 MNHEY and CDR2 SMNVEV (reference sequence). The CDR3 sequence is 16 residues long. V gave up 5 bases and J gave up 2 bases; unmatched junction bases: 9. This chain's CDR3 is CASSQGDEWGNQPQHF. The DNA for the CDR3 is TGTGCCAGCAGTCAGGGGGACGAGTGGGGCAATCAGCCCCAGCATTTT.

Only a few counts were recorded for this clone. The rearrangement links TRBV5-4 to TRBJ1-2; 8 bases align to TRBD1. CDR1 and CDR2 from the germline V gene are SGHNT and YYREEE (reference sequence). CDR3 size: 14 residues. The J segment lost 7 bases and the V segment lost 5 bases, leaving 10 bases of the junction unmatched. This CDR3 is CASRHRQGRGGYTF. The CDR3 nucleotides are TGTGCCAGCAGGCATCGACAGGGGCGCGGTGGCTACACCTTC.

The gene calls are TRBV19 and TRBJ2-7; 9 positions match TRBD2. Looked up from germline, CDR1 is LNHDA and CDR2 is SQIVND (reference sequence). With 5 bases clipped from V and 4 bases from J, the junction kept 9 bases outside the gene matches. The CDR3 covers 15 residues. The CDR3 loop reads CASSVSGGSFYEQYF. The CDR3 coding sequence is TGTGCCAGTAGTGTAAGCGGGGGGAGTTTTTACGAGCAGTACTTC.

The genes are TRBV7-9 and TRBJ2-7, with 9 bases fitting TRBD1. The V and J ends lost 6 bases and 0 bases, in that order; junction bases with no gene match: 3. Germline CDR1 reads SEHNR; CDR2 reads FQNEAQ (reference sequence). The CDR3 extends over 14 amino acids. The CDR3, as DNA: TGTGCCAGCAGGGCGACAGGGGGCTCCTACGAGCAGTACTTC. It encodes CASRATGGSYEQYF.

This clone was counted a few times. The gene calls are TRBV4-2 and TRBJ1-2; 8 nucleotides match TRBD1. CDR1 and CDR2 (germline): LGHNA, YNFKEQ. V shed 1 base and J 3 bases; nucleotides not matched to a gene: 1. The CDR3 has 14 residues. This CDR3 reads CASSQATGDYGYTF. CDR3 coding DNA: TGTGCCAGCAGCCAAGCGACAGGGGACTATGGCTACACCTTC.

The gene calls are TRBV7-9 and TRBJ1-2; D gene unclear. This CDR3 region has 15 residues. The V gene's germline CDR1 is SEHNR and CDR2 FQNEAQ (reference sequence). V shed 1 base and J shed 2 bases, with 11 bases lying between them. CDR3 nucleotides: TGTGCCAGCAGCTTAGATCTCGGCAGGAACTATGGCTACACCTTC. Translation gives CASSLDLGRNYGYTF.

V gene TRBV6-1 combines with J gene TRBJ2-3; 12 nucleotides line up with TRBD2. The CDR3 sequence is 14 residues long. CDR1 and CDR2 from the germline V gene are MNHNS and SASEGT. With 7 bases clipped from V and 2 bases from J, the junction kept 1 base outside the gene matches. The CDR3 bases are TGTGCCAGCACTAGCGGGAGGGCCACAGATACGCAGTATTTT. Translation: CASTSGRATDTQYF.

The chain carries TRBV12-5 and TRBJ1-1; D may be TRBD1 (5 bases). The CDR3 length is 12 residues. V lost 7 bases, J lost 8 bases, and 14 bases lay in between. Germline-derived CDR1 and CDR2 are LGHNT and FRNRAP. The CDR3 protein is CASAVGGKEAFF. CDR3 bases: TGTGCTAGTGCCGTTGGGGGGAAGGAAGCTTTCTTT.

This clone was detected a few times. The chain links TRBV7-6 to TRBJ2-1; D is perhaps TRBD2 (5 bases). Germline CDR1 reads SGHVS; CDR2 reads FNYEAQ. The CDR3 contains 15 residues. V was shortened by 0 bases and J by 5 bases, with 11 bases between the two germline ends. This chain's CDR3 is CASSLAPGNHNEQFF. The CDR3 nucleotides read TGTGCCAGCAGCTTAGCTCCCGGGAACCACAATGAGCAGTTCTTC.

The chain is built from TRBV14 and TRBJ1-2; D gene unclear. The CDR3 sequence is 18 residues long. Trimming pared 0 bases from V and 2 bases from J, leaving 19 bases between. CDR1 is SGHDN and CDR2 is FVKESK in the germline V gene. The CDR3 sequence: CASSQDSWAGPENYGYTF. The CDR3 DNA reads TGTGCCAGCAGCCAAGATTCGTGGGCAGGTCCCGAAAACTATGGCTACACCTTC. Complete variable domain (other parts from reference TRBV14 and TRBJ1-2): EAGVTQFPSHSVIEKGQTVTLRCDPISGHDNLYWYRRVMGKEIKFLLHFVKESKQDESGMPNNRFLAERTGGTYSTLKVQPAELEDSGVYFCASSQDSWAGPENYGYTFGSGTRLTVV.

The chain combines TRBV7-2 with TRBJ1-5; D call uncertain. Trimming shortened V by 5 bases and J by 6 bases, and 11 bases separated the two germline ends. The CDR3 spans 13 residues. Germline CDR1 SGHTA, CDR2 FQGNSA. The CDR3 DNA sequence: TGTGCCAGCAGCCCGCTGGAGAGTCAGCCCCAGCATTTT. Residues: CASSPLESQPQHF.

This clone was observed a handful of times. V usage is TRBV6-6 and J usage is TRBJ1-1; D remains unclear. CDR3 length equals 11 residues. Trimming removed 9 bases at V and 2 bases at J, with 7 bases between. Per germline, CDR1 MNHNY and CDR2 SVGAGI (reference sequence). CDR3: CASEGNTEAFF. The CDR3 DNA is TGTGCCAGTGAGGGAAACACTGAAGCTTTCTTT.

This clone has a handful of counts. The CDR3 region has the DNA TGTGCCAGCAGCTTAGCGAGTCAGAGGACTAAGCGGACCCAGTACTTC. This sequence encodes CASSLASQRTKRTQYF. The rearrangement uses TRBV7-2 and TRBJ2-5; the D gene is possibly TRBD2 (6 bases). V was clipped by 0 bases and J by 7 bases, with 18 bases between them. The CDR3 length is 16 residues. The germline gives CDR1 SGHTA, CDR2 FQGNSA. Together with reference TRBV7-2 and TRBJ2-5, the CDR3 gives the full variable domain: GAGVSQSPSNKVTEKGKDVELRCDPISGHTALYWYRQSLGQGLEFLIYFQGNSAPDKSGLPSDRFSAERTGGSVSTLTIQRTQQEDSAVYLCASSLASQRTKRTQYFGPGTRLLVL.